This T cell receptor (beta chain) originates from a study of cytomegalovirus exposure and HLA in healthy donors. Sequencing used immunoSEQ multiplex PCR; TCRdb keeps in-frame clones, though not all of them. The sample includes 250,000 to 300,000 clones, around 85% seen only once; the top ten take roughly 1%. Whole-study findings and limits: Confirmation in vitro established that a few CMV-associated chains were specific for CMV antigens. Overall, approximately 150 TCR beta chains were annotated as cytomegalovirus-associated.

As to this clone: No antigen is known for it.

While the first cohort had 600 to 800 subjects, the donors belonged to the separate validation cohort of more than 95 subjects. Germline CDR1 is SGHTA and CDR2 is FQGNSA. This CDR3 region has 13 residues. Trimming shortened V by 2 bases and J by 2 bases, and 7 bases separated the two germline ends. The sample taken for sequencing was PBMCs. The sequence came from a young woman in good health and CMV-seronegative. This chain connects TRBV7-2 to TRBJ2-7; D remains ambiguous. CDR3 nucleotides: TGTGCCAGCAGCTTAACGGTCGCCTACGAGCAGTACTTC. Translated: CASSLTVAYEQYF.